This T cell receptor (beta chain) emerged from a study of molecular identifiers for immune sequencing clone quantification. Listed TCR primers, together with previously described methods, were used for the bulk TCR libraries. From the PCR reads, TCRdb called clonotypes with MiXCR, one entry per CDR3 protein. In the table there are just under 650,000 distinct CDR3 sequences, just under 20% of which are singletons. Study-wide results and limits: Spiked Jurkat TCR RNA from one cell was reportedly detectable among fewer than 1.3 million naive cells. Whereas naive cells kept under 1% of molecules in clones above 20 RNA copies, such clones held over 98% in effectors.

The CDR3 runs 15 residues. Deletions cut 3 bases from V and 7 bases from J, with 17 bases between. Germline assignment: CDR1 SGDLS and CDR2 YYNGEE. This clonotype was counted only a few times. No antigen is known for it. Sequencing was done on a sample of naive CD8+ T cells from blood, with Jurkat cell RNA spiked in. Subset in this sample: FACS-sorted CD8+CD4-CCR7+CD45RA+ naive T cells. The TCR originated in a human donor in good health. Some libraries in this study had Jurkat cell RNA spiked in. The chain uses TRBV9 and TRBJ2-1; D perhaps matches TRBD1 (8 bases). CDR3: CASSAHRGGGNEQFF. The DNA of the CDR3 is TGTGCCAGCAGCGCGCACAGGGGGGGGGGGAATGAGCAGTTCTTC. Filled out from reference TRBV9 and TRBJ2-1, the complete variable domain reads DSGVTQTPKHLITATGQRVTLRCSPRSGDLSVYWYQQSLDQGLQFLIQYYNGEERAKGNILERFSAQQFPDLHSELNLSSLELGDSALYFCASSAHRGGGNEQFFGPGTRLTVL.